This T cell receptor (beta chain) was recorded in a study of cytomegalovirus exposure and HLA in healthy donors. Study results and caveats: Both high specificity and high sensitivity reportedly marked the classifier's diagnosis of cytomegalovirus status. Compared with the roughly 700-donor mean, an Asian-associated ancestry cluster reportedly had fewer N-insertions, according to a later analysis. It has been reported that TCR beta sequences accurately predicted the HLA-A and HLA-B alleles of most subjects.

Remarks on this clone: No antigen is known for it.

CDR3 size: 19 residues. Germline V gene sequence: CDR1 SGHTA, CDR2 FQGNSA. The J segment lost 3 bases and the V segment lost 3 bases, leaving 12 bases of the junction unmatched. The PCR contained 60 Vbeta and 13 Jbeta primers. Generated by immunoSEQ multiplex PCR, the TCRdb table keeps only in-frame clones and is missing some. Among fewer than 300,000 clones, 75% to 90% were seen once, and the ten largest hold about 0.3%. The TCR was taken from a girl aged 2 to 9 in good health and CMV-seronegative. The rearrangement uses TRBV7-2 and TRBJ2-6; 9 bases are a match to TRBD1. Material for sequencing was PBMCs. The DNA of the CDR3 is TGTGCCAGCAGCTTTTCCTTGCTGACAGGGGGTGGTGGGGCCAACGTCCTGACTTTC. It yields the protein CASSFSLLTGGGGANVLTF.